The T cell receptor beta chain described here comes from a study of shared clonotypes between healthy human individuals. Germline V gives CDR1 MNHNY, CDR2 SVGAGI (reference sequence). CDR3 length: 15 residues. Trimming cost V 2 bases and J 3 bases, with 12 bases left between them. The protocol was immunoSEQ multiplex PCR, while the TCRdb copy is restricted to in-frame clones and leaves out a portion. Of around 2.3 million clones listed, more than 90% are singletons. The source material was naive CD4+ T cells sorted from blood. The subset denotes: CD45RA+ positively selected. The chain uses TRBV6-6 and TRBJ2-3, with D possibly being TRBD1 or TRBD2 (6 bases each). The receptor comes from a man between 18 and 29 years old in good health. Here the CDR3 reads CASSYQGSGTDTQYF. The CDR3, as DNA: TGTGCCAGCAGTTACCAGGGGAGCGGGACAGATACGCAGTATTTT.